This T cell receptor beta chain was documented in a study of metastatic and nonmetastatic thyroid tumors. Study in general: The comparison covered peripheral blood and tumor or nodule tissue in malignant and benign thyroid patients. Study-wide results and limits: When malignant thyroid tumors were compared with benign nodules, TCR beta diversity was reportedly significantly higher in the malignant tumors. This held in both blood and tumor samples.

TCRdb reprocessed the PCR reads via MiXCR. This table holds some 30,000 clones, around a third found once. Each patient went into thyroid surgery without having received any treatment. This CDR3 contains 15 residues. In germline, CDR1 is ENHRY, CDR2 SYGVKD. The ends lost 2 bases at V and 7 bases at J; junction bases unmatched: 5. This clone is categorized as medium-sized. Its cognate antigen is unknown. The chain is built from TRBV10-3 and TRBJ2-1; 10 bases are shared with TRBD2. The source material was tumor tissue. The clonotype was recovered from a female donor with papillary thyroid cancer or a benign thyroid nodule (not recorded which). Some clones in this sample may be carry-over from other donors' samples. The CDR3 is CAISELAGAGNEQFF. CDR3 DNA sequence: TGTGCCATCAGTGAGCTAGCGGGAGCGGGAAATGAGCAGTTCTTC.